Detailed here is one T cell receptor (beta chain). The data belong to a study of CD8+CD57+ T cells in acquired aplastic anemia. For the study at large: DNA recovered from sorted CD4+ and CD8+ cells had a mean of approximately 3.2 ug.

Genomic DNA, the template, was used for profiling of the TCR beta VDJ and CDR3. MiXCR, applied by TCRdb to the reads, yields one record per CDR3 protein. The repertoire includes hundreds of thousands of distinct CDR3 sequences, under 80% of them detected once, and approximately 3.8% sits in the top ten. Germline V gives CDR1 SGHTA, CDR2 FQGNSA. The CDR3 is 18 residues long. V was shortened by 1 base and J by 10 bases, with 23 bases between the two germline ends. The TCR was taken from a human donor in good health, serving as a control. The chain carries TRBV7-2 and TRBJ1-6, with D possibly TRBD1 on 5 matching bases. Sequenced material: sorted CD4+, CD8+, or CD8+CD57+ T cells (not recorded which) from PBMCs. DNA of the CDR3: TGTGCCAGCAGCTTAGGCCTGGACAATGAGCAGTTCTTCTCACCCCTCCACTTT. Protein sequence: CASSLGLDNEQFFSPLHF.